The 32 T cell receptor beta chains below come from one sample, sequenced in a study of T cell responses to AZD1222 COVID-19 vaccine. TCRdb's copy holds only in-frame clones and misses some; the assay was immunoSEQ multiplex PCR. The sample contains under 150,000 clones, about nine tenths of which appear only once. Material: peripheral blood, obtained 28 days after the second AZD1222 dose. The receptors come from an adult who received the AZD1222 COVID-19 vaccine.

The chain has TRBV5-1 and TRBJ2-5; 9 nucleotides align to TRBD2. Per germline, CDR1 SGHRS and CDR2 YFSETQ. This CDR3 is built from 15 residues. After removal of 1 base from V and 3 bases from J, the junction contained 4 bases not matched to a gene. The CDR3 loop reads CASSLRAGGEETQYF. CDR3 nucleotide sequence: TGCGCCAGCAGCTTGAGGGCGGGAGGGGAAGAGACCCAGTACTTC.

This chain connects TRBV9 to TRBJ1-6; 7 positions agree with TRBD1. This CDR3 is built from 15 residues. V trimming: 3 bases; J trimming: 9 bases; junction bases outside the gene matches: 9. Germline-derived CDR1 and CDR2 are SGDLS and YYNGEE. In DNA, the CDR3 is TGTGCCAGCAGCGCCCGGGACAGTAGGGTTTCACCCCTCCACTTT. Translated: CASSARDSRVSPLHF.

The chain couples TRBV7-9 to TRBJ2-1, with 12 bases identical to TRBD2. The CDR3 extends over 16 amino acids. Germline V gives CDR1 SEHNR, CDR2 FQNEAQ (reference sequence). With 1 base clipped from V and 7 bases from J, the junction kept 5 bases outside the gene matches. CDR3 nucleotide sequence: TGTGCCAGCAGCTTAGGGACTAGCGGGGCCCTGAATGAGCAGTTCTTC. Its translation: CASSLGTSGALNEQFF.

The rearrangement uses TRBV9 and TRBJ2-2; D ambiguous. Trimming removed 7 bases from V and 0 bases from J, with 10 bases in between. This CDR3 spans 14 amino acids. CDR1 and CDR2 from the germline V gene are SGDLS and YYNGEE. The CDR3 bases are TGTGCCAGCGGCGCACAGACGAACACCGGGGAGCTGTTTTTT. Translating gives CASGAQTNTGELFF.

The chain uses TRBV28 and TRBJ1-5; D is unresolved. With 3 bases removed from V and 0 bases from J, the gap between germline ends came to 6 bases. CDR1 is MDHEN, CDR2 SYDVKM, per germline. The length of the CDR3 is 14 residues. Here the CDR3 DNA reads TGTGCCAGCAGTTTGACGGATAGCAATCAGCCCCAGCATTTT. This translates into CASSLTDSNQPQHF.

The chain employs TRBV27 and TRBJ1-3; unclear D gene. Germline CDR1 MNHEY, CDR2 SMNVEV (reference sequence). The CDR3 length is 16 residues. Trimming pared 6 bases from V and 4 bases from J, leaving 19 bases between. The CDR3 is CASSPRYVRAGNTIYF. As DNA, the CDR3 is TGTGCCAGCAGCCCCCGGTACGTTAGGGCCGGAAACACCATATATTTT.

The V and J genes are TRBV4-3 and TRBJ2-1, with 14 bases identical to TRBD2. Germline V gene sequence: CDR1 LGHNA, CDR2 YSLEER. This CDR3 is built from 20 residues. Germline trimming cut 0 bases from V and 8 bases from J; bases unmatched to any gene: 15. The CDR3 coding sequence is TGCGCCAGCAGCCAAGATTGGGGACAGGGACTAGCGGGAGCGTTAGATGAGCAGTTCTTC. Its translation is CASSQDWGQGLAGALDEQFF.

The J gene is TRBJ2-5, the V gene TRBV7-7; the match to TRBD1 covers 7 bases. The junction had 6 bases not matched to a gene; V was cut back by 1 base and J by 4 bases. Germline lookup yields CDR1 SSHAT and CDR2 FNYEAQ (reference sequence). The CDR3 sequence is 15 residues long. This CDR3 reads CASSLEDRVGETQYF. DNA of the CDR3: TGTGCCAGCAGCTTAGAAGACAGGGTTGGAGAGACCCAGTACTTC. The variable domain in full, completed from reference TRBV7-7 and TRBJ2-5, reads GAGVSQSPRYKVTKRGQDVTLRCDPISSHATLYWYQQALGQGPEFLTYFNYEAQPDKSGLPSDRFSAERPEGSISTLTIQRTEQRDSAMYRCASSLEDRVGETQYFGPGTRLLVL.

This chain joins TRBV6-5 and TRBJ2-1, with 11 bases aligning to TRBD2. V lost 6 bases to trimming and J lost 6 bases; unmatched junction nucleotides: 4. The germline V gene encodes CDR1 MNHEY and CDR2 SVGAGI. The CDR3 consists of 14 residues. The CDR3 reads CASRTGLAANEQFF. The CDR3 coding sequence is TGTGCCAGCAGGACGGGACTAGCGGCCAATGAGCAGTTCTTC.

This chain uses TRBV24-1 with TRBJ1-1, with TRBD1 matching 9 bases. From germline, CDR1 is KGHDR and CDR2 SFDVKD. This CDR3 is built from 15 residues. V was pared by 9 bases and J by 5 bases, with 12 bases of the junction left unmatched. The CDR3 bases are TGTGCCACCTCGGGCCCGGGACAGGGTTCGACTGAAGCTTTCTTT. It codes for CATSGPGQGSTEAFF.

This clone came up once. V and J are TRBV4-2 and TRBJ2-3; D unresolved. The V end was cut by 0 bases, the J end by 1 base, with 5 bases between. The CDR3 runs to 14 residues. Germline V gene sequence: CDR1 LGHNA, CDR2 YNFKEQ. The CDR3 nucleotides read TGTGCCAGCAGCCAAGAAGGAGGCACAGATACGCAGTATTTT. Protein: CASSQEGGTDTQYF.

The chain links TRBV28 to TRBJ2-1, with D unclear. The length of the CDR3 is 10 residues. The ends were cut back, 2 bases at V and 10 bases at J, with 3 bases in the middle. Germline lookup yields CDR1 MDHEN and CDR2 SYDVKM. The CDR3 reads CASSLREQFF. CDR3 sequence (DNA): TGTGCCAGCAGTTTACGGGAGCAGTTCTTC.

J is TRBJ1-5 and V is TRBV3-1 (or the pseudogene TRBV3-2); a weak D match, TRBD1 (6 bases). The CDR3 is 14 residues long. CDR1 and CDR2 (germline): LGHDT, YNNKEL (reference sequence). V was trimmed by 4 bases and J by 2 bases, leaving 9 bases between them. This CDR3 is CASSRAGGNQPQHF. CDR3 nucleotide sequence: TGTGCCAGCAGCCGGGCAGGGGGCAATCAGCCCCAGCATTTT.

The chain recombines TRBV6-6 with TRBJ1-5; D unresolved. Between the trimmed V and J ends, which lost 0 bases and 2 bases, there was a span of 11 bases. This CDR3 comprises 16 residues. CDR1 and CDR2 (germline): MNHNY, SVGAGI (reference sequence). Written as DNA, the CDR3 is TGTGCCAGCAGTTACTCAAGTACCGGGGGCAATCAGCCCCAGCATTTT. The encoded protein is CASSYSSTGGNQPQHF.

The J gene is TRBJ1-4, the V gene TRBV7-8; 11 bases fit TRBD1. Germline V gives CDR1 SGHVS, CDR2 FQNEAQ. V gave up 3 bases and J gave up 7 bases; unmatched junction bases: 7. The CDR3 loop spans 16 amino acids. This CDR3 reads CASSLRRTGGIEKLFF. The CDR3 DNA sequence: TGTGCCAGCAGCTTGAGAAGGACAGGGGGCATTGAAAAACTGTTTTTT.

CDR3 residues: CASSLDGTGRTGELFF. In DNA form, the CDR3 reads TGCGCCAGCAGCTTGGATGGGACAGGGAGGACCGGGGAGCTGTTTTTT. The chain couples TRBV5-1 to TRBJ2-2; 9 nucleotides align to TRBD1. The length of the CDR3 is 16 residues. The V and J ends lost 0 bases and 5 bases, in that order; junction bases with no gene match: 5. Looked up from germline, CDR1 is SGHRS and CDR2 is YFSETQ.

Here the CDR3 reads CASSLDSTNTEAFF. CDR3 coding DNA: TGCGCCAGCAGCTTGGACAGCACGAACACTGAAGCTTTCTTT. The chain employs TRBV5-1 and TRBJ1-1; D not resolved. Germline assignment: CDR1 SGHRS and CDR2 YFSETQ. Between the trimmed V and J ends, which lost 0 bases and 1 base, there was a span of 7 bases. There are 14 residues in the CDR3.

CDR3 sequence reads: CASSPGLAGATQYF. The CDR3 DNA sequence: TGTGCCAGCAGCCCTGGACTAGCGGGGGCTACGCAGTATTTT. This chain uses TRBV11-3 with TRBJ2-3; 13 nucleotides match TRBD2. Losses at the gene ends were 5 bases for V and 8 bases for J; bases not matched to a gene: 4. CDR3 length: 14 amino acids. Germline values: CDR1 SGHNT, CDR2 YENEEA.

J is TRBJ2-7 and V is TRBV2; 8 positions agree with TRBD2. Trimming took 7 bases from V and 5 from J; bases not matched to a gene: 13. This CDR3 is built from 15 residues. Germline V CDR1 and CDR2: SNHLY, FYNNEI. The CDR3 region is CASKPSWAGGDEQYF. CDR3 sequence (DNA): TGTGCCAGCAAGCCCAGCTGGGCGGGGGGTGACGAGCAGTACTTC. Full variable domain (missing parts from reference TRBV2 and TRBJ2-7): EPEVTQTPSHQVTQMGQEVILRCVPISNHLYFYWYRQILGQKVEFLVSFYNNEISEKSEIFDDQFSVERPDGSNFTLKIRSTKLEDSAMYFCASKPSWAGGDEQYFGPGTRLTVT.

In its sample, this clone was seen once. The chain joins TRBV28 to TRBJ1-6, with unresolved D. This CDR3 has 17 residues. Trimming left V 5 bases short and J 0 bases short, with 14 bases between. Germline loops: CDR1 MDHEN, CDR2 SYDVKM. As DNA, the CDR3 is TGTGCCAGCAGTCCCCGAGACATGAGCTCCTATAATTCACCCCTCCACTTT. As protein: CASSPRDMSSYNSPLHF.

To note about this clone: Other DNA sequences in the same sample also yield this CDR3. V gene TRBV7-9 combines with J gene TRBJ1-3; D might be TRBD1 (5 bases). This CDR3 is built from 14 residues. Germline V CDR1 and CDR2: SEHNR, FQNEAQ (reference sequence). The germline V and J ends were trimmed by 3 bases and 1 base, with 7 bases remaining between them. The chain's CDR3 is CASSFGGSGNTIYF. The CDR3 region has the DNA TGTGCCAGCAGCTTTGGGGGATCTGGAAACACCATATATTTT.

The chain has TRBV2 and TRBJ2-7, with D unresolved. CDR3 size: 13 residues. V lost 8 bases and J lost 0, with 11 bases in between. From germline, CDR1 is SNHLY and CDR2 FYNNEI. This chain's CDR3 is CASSPDGSYEQYF. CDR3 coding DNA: TGTGCCAGCTCCCCCGACGGCTCCTACGAGCAGTACTTC.

The CDR3 region is CAWTLTLNTEAFF. The CDR3 DNA reads as TGTGCCTGGACCCTGACTTTGAACACTGAAGCTTTCTTT. The chain carries TRBV30 and TRBJ1-1, with no clear D. CDR3 length: 13 amino acids. Trimming pared 4 bases from V and 0 bases from J, leaving 9 bases between. Germline-derived CDR1 and CDR2 are GTSNPN and SVGIG (reference sequence).

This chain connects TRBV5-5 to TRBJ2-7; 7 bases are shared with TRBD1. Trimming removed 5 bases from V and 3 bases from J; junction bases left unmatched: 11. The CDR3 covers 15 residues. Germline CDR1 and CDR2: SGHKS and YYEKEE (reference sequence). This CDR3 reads CASRFRDRANYEQYF. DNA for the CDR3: TGTGCCAGCAGATTTCGGGACAGAGCAAACTACGAGCAGTACTTC. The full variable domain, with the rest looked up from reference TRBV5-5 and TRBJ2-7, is DAGVTQSPTHLIKTRGQQVTLRCSPISGHKSVSWYQQVLGQGPQFIFQYYEKEERGRGNFPDRFSARQFPNYSSELNVNALLLGDSALYLCASRFRDRANYEQYFGPGTRLTVT.

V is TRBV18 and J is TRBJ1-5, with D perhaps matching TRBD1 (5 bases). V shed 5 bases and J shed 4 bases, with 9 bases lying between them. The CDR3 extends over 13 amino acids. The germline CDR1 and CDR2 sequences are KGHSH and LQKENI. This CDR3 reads CASSFGGNQPQHF. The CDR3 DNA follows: TGTGCCAGCTCATTCGGGGGGAATCAGCCCCAGCATTTT.

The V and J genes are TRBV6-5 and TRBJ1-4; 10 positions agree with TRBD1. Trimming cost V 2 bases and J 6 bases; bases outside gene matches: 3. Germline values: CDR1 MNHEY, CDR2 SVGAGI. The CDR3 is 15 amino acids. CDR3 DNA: TGTGCCAGCAGTTACGGGACAGGGGTCGATGAAAAACTGTTTTTT. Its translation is CASSYGTGVDEKLFF.

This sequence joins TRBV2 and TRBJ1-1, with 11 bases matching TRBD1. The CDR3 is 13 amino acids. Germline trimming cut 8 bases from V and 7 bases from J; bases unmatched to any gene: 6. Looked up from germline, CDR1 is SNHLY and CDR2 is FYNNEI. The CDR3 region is CASGQGAGFEAFF. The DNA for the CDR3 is TGTGCCAGCGGACAGGGGGCCGGATTTGAAGCTTTCTTT.

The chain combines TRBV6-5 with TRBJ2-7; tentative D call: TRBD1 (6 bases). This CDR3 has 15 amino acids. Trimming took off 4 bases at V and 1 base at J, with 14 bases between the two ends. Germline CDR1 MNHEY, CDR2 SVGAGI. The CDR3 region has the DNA TGTGCCAGCAGTTCCCGACAGGTTTGGTCCTACGAGCAGTACTTC. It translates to CASSSRQVWSYEQYF.

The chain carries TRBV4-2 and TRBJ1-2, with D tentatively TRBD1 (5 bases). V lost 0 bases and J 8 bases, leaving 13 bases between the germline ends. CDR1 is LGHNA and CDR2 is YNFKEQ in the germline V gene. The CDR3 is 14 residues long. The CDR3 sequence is CASSQEGRQIGYTF. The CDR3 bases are TGTGCCAGCAGCCAAGAGGGGCGACAAATCGGCTACACCTTC.

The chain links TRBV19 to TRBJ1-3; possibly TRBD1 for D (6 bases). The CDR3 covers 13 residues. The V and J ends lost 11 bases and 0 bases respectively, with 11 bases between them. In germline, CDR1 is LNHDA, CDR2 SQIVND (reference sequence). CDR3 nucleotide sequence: TGTGCCGGCGGACAGACCTCTGGAAACACCATATATTTT. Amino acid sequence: CAGGQTSGNTIYF.

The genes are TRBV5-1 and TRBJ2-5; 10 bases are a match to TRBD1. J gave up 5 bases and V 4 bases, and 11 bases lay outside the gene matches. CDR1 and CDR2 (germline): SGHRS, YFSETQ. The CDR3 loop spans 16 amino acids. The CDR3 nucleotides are TGCGCCAGCAGCGTAAATCCGACAGGGGGCGGGGAGACCCAGTACTTC. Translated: CASSVNPTGGGETQYF.

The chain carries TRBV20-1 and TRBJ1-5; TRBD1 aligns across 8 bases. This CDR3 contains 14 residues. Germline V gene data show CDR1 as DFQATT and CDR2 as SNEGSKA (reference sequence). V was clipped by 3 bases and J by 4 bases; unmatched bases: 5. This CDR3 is CSASGTGVNQPQHF. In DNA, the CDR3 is TGCAGTGCTAGTGGGACAGGAGTAAATCAGCCCCAGCATTTT.